What follows are 21 T cell receptor beta chains derived from one specimen sequenced in a study of blood T cell repertoires in COVID-19. Generated by immunoSEQ multiplex PCR, the TCRdb table keeps only in-frame clones and is missing some. The table has 150,000 to 200,000 clones, around 83% seen once. Input material: PBMCs or T cells enriched from blood (not recorded which). The receptors were gathered from a man aged 35 to 55 who had recovered from COVID-19.

The chain is built from TRBV11-2 and TRBJ1-1; D gene ambiguous. Germline V lookup: CDR1 SGHAT, CDR2 FQNNGV. Trimming left V 3 bases short and J 1 base short, with 9 bases between. The CDR3 has 14 amino acids. The CDR3 bases are TGTGCCAGCAGCTTTGACGGGAGGAACACTGAAGCTTTCTTT. Protein: CASSFDGRNTEAFF.

V is TRBV18 and J is TRBJ2-3; 8 bases match TRBD1. The CDR3 contains 13 residues. V shed 5 bases and J 5 bases; nucleotides not matched to a gene: 3. Germline V gives CDR1 KGHSH, CDR2 LQKENI. CDR3 sequence reads: CASSSGQGDTQYF. In DNA form, the CDR3 reads TGTGCCAGCTCATCCGGACAGGGAGATACGCAGTATTTT.

In DNA, the CDR3 is TGCAGCGTTGAAGATAGAAGAGGCTACACCTTC. It encodes CSVEDRRGYTF. This chain joins TRBV29-1 and TRBJ1-2, with D hard to call. The V and J ends lost 0 bases and 8 bases respectively, with 7 bases between them. There are 11 residues in the CDR3. The germline CDR1 and CDR2 sequences are SQVTM and ANQGSEA.

This sequence joins TRBV7-6 and TRBJ1-5; D unclear. There are 13 residues in the CDR3. CDR1 is SGHVS, CDR2 FNYEAQ, per germline. The germline V and J ends were trimmed by 5 bases and 5 bases, with 10 bases remaining between them. CDR3 loop: CASSASPDQPQHF. The CDR3 coding sequence is TGTGCCAGCAGCGCGAGCCCCGATCAGCCCCAGCATTTT.

This rearrangement joins TRBV11-2 to TRBJ2-3; D call uncertain. Germline values: CDR1 SGHAT, CDR2 FQNNGV. CDR3 length: 15 amino acids. V was pared by 2 bases and J by 1 base, with 10 bases between. The CDR3 reads CASSLNVEGTDTQYF. Here the CDR3 DNA reads TGTGCCAGCAGCTTAAATGTAGAGGGCACAGATACGCAGTATTTT.

This clone occurred once. This rearrangement joins TRBV5-8 to TRBJ1-1; the match to TRBD1 covers 7 bases. There are 15 residues in the CDR3. Germline V gene data show CDR1 as SGHTS and CDR2 as YDEGEE. Trimming cost V 2 bases and J 0 bases; bases outside gene matches: 4. CDR3 amino acids: CASSFGTEMNTEAFF. For the CDR3, the DNA is TGTGCCAGCAGCTTCGGGACAGAAATGAACACTGAAGCTTTCTTT.

The chain employs TRBV10-1 and TRBJ2-2; the match to TRBD1 covers 9 bases. V was pared by 4 bases and J by 3 bases, with 6 bases of the junction left unmatched. The CDR3 runs 16 residues. Germline CDR1 WNHNN, CDR2 SYGVQD (reference sequence). CDR3 sequence reads: CASSATGTGYTGELFF. The CDR3 coding sequence is TGCGCCAGCAGTGCAACCGGGACAGGGTACACCGGGGAGCTGTTTTTT.

The rearrangement uses TRBV30 and TRBJ1-1; the D is unclear. V lost 6 bases and J 5 bases, leaving 13 bases between the germline ends. Germline V gene sequence: CDR1 GTSNPN, CDR2 SVGIG (reference sequence). The CDR3 spans 12 residues. CDR3 DNA sequence: TGTGCCTGCCGTTACCGGGAGACTGAAGCTTTCTTT. Translation gives CACRYRETEAFF. The variable domain in full, completed from reference TRBV30 and TRBJ1-1, reads SQTIHQWPATLVQPVGSPLSLECTVEGTSNPNLYWYRQAAGRGLQLLFYSVGIGQISSEVPQNLSASRPQDRQFILSSKKLLLSDSGFYLCACRYRETEAFFGQGTRLTVV.

This clone has just a few counts. This chain links TRBV9 with TRBJ1-6; D is possibly TRBD1 (5 bases). Germline V CDR1 and CDR2: SGDLS, YYNGEE. This CDR3 contains 14 residues. Between the trimmed V and J ends, which lost 0 bases and 6 bases, there was a span of 7 bases. CDR3 in amino acids: CASSVGQGNSPLHF. For the CDR3, the DNA is TGTGCCAGCAGCGTAGGGCAGGGTAATTCACCCCTCCACTTT. The full variable domain, rest sourced from reference TRBV9 and TRBJ1-6, is DSGVTQTPKHLITATGQRVTLRCSPRSGDLSVYWYQQSLDQGLQFLIQYYNGEERAKGNILERFSAQQFPDLHSELNLSSLELGDSALYFCASSVGQGNSPLHFGNGTRLTVT.

V gene TRBV25-1 combines with J gene TRBJ2-3; TRBD1 agrees at 9 bases. CDR3 length equals 16 residues. With V trimmed by 6 bases and J by 2 bases, 9 bases remained unmatched. The germline gives CDR1 MGHDK, CDR2 SYGVNS. DNA of the CDR3: TGTGCCAGCAGGGGACAGGGACAGGGATTCACAGATACGCAGTATTTT. Amino acids: CASRGQGQGFTDTQYF.

The chain is built from TRBV4-1 and TRBJ1-4, with D perhaps matching TRBD1 (6 bases). Germline assignment: CDR1 MGHRA and CDR2 YSYEKL. Trimming removed 0 bases at V and 5 bases at J, with 19 bases between. This CDR3 has 18 residues. The CDR3 protein is CASSQDVGGAFLNEKLFF. The CDR3 DNA follows: TGCGCCAGCAGCCAAGATGTGGGGGGGGCCTTCCTAAATGAAAAACTGTTTTTT.

This clone was observed a single time. V and J are TRBV24-1 and TRBJ1-4; D call uncertain. The CDR3 spans 14 residues. The V and J ends lost 4 bases and 7 bases respectively, with 12 bases between them. Germline CDR1 and CDR2: KGHDR and SFDVKD. The chain's CDR3 is CATSDPAFGEKLFF. In DNA, the CDR3 is TGTGCCACCAGTGACCCCGCTTTCGGTGAAAAACTGTTTTTT.

The V call is TRBV3-1 (or the pseudogene TRBV3-2), the J call TRBJ1-3; 7 bases fit TRBD1. The CDR3 spans 18 residues. V shed 3 bases and J 5 bases; nucleotides not matched to a gene: 16. The germline V gene encodes CDR1 LGHDT and CDR2 YNNKEL (reference sequence). The CDR3 sequence: CASSQDPRGGRARNTIYF. The CDR3, as DNA: TGTGCCAGCAGCCAGGACCCACGAGGGGGCCGCGCTCGAAACACCATATATTTT.

This clone was found a few times. The chain combines TRBV5-6 with TRBJ2-3; a possible D gene is TRBD2 (6 bases). Germline V CDR1 and CDR2: SGHDT, YYEEEE. The V and J ends lost 4 bases and 0 bases respectively, with 18 bases between them. The CDR3 spans 17 residues. In DNA form, the CDR3 reads TGTGCCAGCAGCGGGTTTAGGGACTTATGGAGCACAGATACGCAGTATTTT. Translated: CASSGFRDLWSTDTQYF.

V is TRBV24-1 and J is TRBJ1-5, with D possibly being TRBD1 (5 bases). CDR1 and CDR2 (germline): KGHDR, SFDVKD. The CDR3 runs 16 residues. The V end lost 3 bases, the J end lost 3 bases, and 14 bases lay between the germline ends. The CDR3 spells CATSDHTTGDNQPQHF. The CDR3 DNA is TGTGCCACCAGTGATCACACAACAGGTGACAATCAGCCCCAGCATTTT.

This clone has just one count. This sequence joins TRBV5-1 and TRBJ2-7; 9 positions agree with TRBD2. CDR1 SGHRS and CDR2 YFSETQ come from the germline V gene. This CDR3 comprises 15 residues. With V trimmed by 1 base and J by 2 bases, 4 bases remained unmatched. CDR3 loop: CASSLTSGSTYEQYF. CDR3 bases: TGCGCCAGCAGCTTGACTAGCGGGTCTACCTACGAGCAGTACTTC.

V gene TRBV9 combines with J gene TRBJ1-6, with 10 bases identical to TRBD1. Trimming removed 4 bases from V and 7 bases from J; junction bases left unmatched: 8. CDR3 length: 16 residues. Per the germline V gene, CDR1 is SGDLS and CDR2 is YYNGEE. CDR3 nucleotide sequence: TGTGCCAGCAGCTCCCATCTGGGACAGGGGAATTCACCCCTCCACTTT. Translating gives CASSSHLGQGNSPLHF.

This clone was counted between two and nine times. The chain joins TRBV9 to TRBJ2-2; TRBD1 might be the D (7 bases). The V end lost 9 bases, the J end lost 6 bases, and 15 bases lay between the germline ends. CDR1 is SGDLS and CDR2 is YYNGEE in the germline V gene. This CDR3 has 13 amino acids. CDR3 loop: CATEGARAGELFF. DNA of the CDR3: TGTGCCACGGAGGGGGCTCGCGCCGGGGAGCTGTTTTTT. Together with reference TRBV9 and TRBJ2-2, the CDR3 gives the full variable domain: DSGVTQTPKHLITATGQRVTLRCSPRSGDLSVYWYQQSLDQGLQFLIQYYNGEERAKGNILERFSAQQFPDLHSELNLSSLELGDSALYFCATEGARAGELFFGEGSRLTVL.

This chain uses TRBV10-2 with TRBJ2-7, with 7 bases identical to TRBD2. The CDR3 is 13 residues long. The junction had 2 bases not matched to a gene; V was cut back by 4 bases and J by 2 bases. Germline values: CDR1 WSHSY, CDR2 SAAADI. CDR3 loop: CASSVAGAYEQYF. Written as DNA, the CDR3 is TGCGCCAGCAGTGTCGCGGGGGCCTACGAGCAGTACTTC.

The J gene is TRBJ1-2, the V gene TRBV6-5; no clear D gene. CDR1 and CDR2 (germline): MNHEY, SVGAGI. The CDR3 totals 15 residues. V lost 2 bases and J lost 1, with 11 bases in between. CDR3 nucleotide sequence: TGTGCCAGCAGTTACGGGCGCGGGGTTAACTATGGCTACACCTTC. Amino acids: CASSYGRGVNYGYTF.

The chain uses TRBV7-9 and TRBJ2-3, with TRBD2 matching 11 bases. Losses at the gene ends were 1 base for V and 2 bases for J; bases not matched to a gene: 5. Germline loops: CDR1 SEHNR, CDR2 FQNEAQ (reference sequence). CDR3 length: 17 amino acids. The DNA of the CDR3 is TGTGCCAGCAGCTTAGTAGCGGGAGGGCCAAACACAGATACGCAGTATTTT. Encoded protein: CASSLVAGGPNTDTQYF.